This TCR beta chain was recorded in a study of OX40 agonist ivuxolimab in advanced cancers. In the study overall: The mean age was about 61 years, ranging from about 20 to 79, with around four fifths of participants male.

Patients with autoimmune history or systemic immunosuppression were excluded. Data came from immunoSEQ multiplex PCR; TCRdb stores just in-frame clones and leaves some out. The sample includes roughly 91,000 clones, around 95% of them seen just once. Study conclusions and caveats: Some nonresponders also had low normalized T-cell clonal expansion. Both blood CD4+ and CD8+ T cells showed clonal growth by week 6 at 0.1 to 3.0 mg/kg.

The V gene lost 4 bases and the J gene lost 7 bases, with 13 bases spanning the gap. The length of the CDR3 is 13 residues. Looked up from germline, CDR1 is SEHNR and CDR2 is FQNEAQ (reference sequence). As regards this clone: Its target is not known.

This chain links TRBV7-9 with TRBJ1-2, with a tentative D call TRBD1 (6 bases). Sequencing was performed on CD4+ or CD8+ T cells sorted from blood, taken in a trial of the OX40 agonist ivuxolimab. The receptor was isolated from an adult with an advanced solid tumor such as melanoma, head and neck, liver or kidney cancer. The DNA for the CDR3 is TGTGCCAGCAGCTCACAGGGAAGAGGTGGCTACACCTTC. This encodes CASSSQGRGGYTF.